A selection of T cell receptor beta chains follows, all from one sample in a study of cytomegalovirus exposure and HLA in healthy donors. Sequencing was performed with immunoSEQ multiplex PCR; in TCRdb, only in-frame clones are kept and a portion is missing. The top ten hold around 1.9% of the sample, which has 150,000 to 200,000 clones, approximately 75% seen once. Sequenced sample: PBMCs. These receptor sequences come from a woman aged 18-35 years in good health and CMV-seronegative. Each CDR3 is given with its conserved first and last residue. The D gene is left open where the match is weak. Size tells how often a clone was seen (once, few, many) or the class of an expanded clone, and some rows leave it out.

abundance: .; d_gene: TRBD1; v_gene: TRBV29-1; len: 15; j_gene: TRBJ2-3; CDR3aa: CSVIPRQGERTPQYF; CDR3nt: TGCAGCGTTATACCCCGACAGGGAGAGAGGACGCCGCAGTATTTT
abundance: .; d_gene: TRBD1; v_gene: TRBV9; len: 16; j_gene: TRBJ1-2; CDR3aa: CASSVSEARGQYGYTF; CDR3nt: TGTGCCAGCAGCGTGTCGGAGGCCAGGGGGCAGTATGGCTACACCTTC
abundance: once; d_gene: .; v_gene: TRBV28; len: 14; j_gene: TRBJ2-7; CDR3aa: CASSLAGLSYEQYF; CDR3nt: TGTGCCAGCAGTTTGGCAGGACTATCCTACGAGCAGTACTTC
abundance: .; d_gene: TRBD2; v_gene: TRBV10-3; len: 16; j_gene: TRBJ2-1; CDR3aa: CAISGGLARSYNEQFF; CDR3nt: TGTGCCATCAGTGGCGGACTAGCGCGTTCCTACAATGAGCAGTTCTTC
abundance: few; d_gene: TRBD1; v_gene: TRBV27; len: 14; j_gene: TRBJ2-7; CDR3aa: CASSFGQGTYEQYF; CDR3nt: TGTGCCAGCAGTTTCGGACAGGGAACCTACGAGCAGTACTTC
abundance: .; d_gene: TRBD2; v_gene: TRBV11-1; len: 15; j_gene: TRBJ2-2; CDR3aa: CASSFRASGSGELFF; CDR3nt: TGTGCCAGCAGCTTCCGGGCTAGCGGGAGCGGGGAGCTGTTTTTT
abundance: medium-sized; d_gene: .; v_gene: TRBV6-1; len: 15; j_gene: TRBJ1-2; CDR3aa: CASSDASLPGDGYTF; CDR3nt: TGTGCCAGCAGTGACGCCAGCCTTCCGGGGGATGGCTACACCTTC
abundance: .; d_gene: TRBD1; v_gene: TRBV13; len: 16; j_gene: TRBJ2-7; CDR3aa: CASSLGSGTGWYEQYF; CDR3nt: TGTGCCAGCAGCTTAGGATCGGGGACAGGCTGGTACGAGCAGTACTTC
abundance: once; d_gene: .; v_gene: TRBV5-4; len: 15; j_gene: TRBJ1-6; CDR3aa: CASSTQGGGNSPLHF; CDR3nt: TGTGCCAGCAGTACTCAGGGCGGGGGTAATTCACCCCTCCACTTT
abundance: .; d_gene: .; v_gene: TRBV9; len: 15; j_gene: TRBJ1-2; CDR3aa: CASSVGTETNYGYTF; CDR3nt: TGTGCCAGCAGCGTAGGGACAGAGACAAACTATGGCTACACCTTC
abundance: .; d_gene: .; v_gene: TRBV11-2; len: 12; j_gene: TRBJ2-1; CDR3aa: CASSTRTGEQFF; CDR3nt: TGTGCCAGCAGCACTAGGACCGGGGAGCAGTTCTTC
abundance: once; d_gene: .; v_gene: TRBV5-6; len: 11; j_gene: TRBJ1-2; CDR3aa: CASSSFRGNTF; CDR3nt: TGTGCCAGCAGCTCCTTTAGGGGGAACACCTTC
abundance: .; d_gene: TRBD1; v_gene: TRBV9; len: 17; j_gene: TRBJ1-2; CDR3aa: CASSVASTGIDLYGYTF; CDR3nt: TGTGCCAGCAGCGTAGCATCGACAGGGATTGACCTCTATGGCTACACCTTC
abundance: few; d_gene: TRBD1; v_gene: TRBV2; len: 14; j_gene: TRBJ1-6; CDR3aa: CASSRQGSSSPLHF; CDR3nt: TGTGCCAGCAGCCGACAGGGATCTTCTTCACCCCTCCACTTT
abundance: .; d_gene: .; v_gene: TRBV5-1; len: 15; j_gene: TRBJ1-5; CDR3aa: CASSLGGGSNRPQHF; CDR3nt: TGCGCCAGCAGCTTGGGGGGGGGAAGCAATCGGCCCCAGCATTTT
abundance: .; d_gene: TRBD1; v_gene: TRBV4-1; len: 16; j_gene: TRBJ2-3; CDR3aa: CASRPDRDRGFDTQYF; CDR3nt: TGCGCCAGCAGACCGGACCGGGACAGGGGATTCGATACGCAGTATTTT
abundance: few; d_gene: .; v_gene: TRBV7-9; len: 12; j_gene: TRBJ1-1; CDR3aa: CASSQNRAEAFF; CDR3nt: TGTGCCAGCAGCCAGAACCGGGCTGAAGCTTTCTTT
abundance: .; d_gene: .; v_gene: TRBV10-3; len: 13; j_gene: TRBJ1-1; CDR3aa: CAIWDSVNTEAFF; CDR3nt: TGTGCCATCTGGGACTCGGTGAACACTGAAGCTTTCTTT
abundance: .; d_gene: TRBD2; v_gene: TRBV6-1; len: 15; j_gene: TRBJ2-1; CDR3aa: CASSASGRSYNEQFF; CDR3nt: TGTGCCAGCAGTGCTAGCGGCCGCTCCTACAATGAGCAGTTCTTC
abundance: .; d_gene: TRBD1; v_gene: TRBV28; len: 18; j_gene: TRBJ1-4; CDR3aa: CASSRPTDRERPNEKLFF; CDR3nt: TGTGCCAGCAGTCGACCTACGGACAGGGAAAGGCCAAATGAAAAACTGTTTTTT
abundance: few; d_gene: TRBD2; v_gene: TRBV9; len: 13; j_gene: TRBJ2-1; CDR3aa: CASSFGLAGVLFF; CDR3nt: TGTGCCAGCAGTTTTGGACTAGCGGGGGTGTTGTTCTTC
abundance: .; d_gene: .; v_gene: TRBV4-2; len: 15; j_gene: TRBJ2-2; CDR3aa: CASGRRGGWTGELFF; CDR3nt: TGTGCCAGCGGGAGACGGGGAGGCTGGACCGGGGAGCTGTTTTTT
abundance: .; d_gene: .; v_gene: TRBV11-2; len: 15; j_gene: TRBJ1-6; CDR3aa: CASSLALGGNSPLHF; CDR3nt: TGTGCCAGCAGCTTAGCTCTCGGGGGTAATTCACCCCTCCACTTT
abundance: .; d_gene: TRBD2; v_gene: TRBV9; len: 16; j_gene: TRBJ2-1; CDR3aa: CASSIGLAGGHNEQFF; CDR3nt: TGTGCCAGCAGCATAGGACTAGCGGGAGGGCATAATGAGCAGTTCTTC
abundance: .; d_gene: .; v_gene: TRBV29-1; len: 12; j_gene: TRBJ2-4; CDR3aa: CSVEDEKNIQYF; CDR3nt: TGCAGCGTTGAAGACGAGAAAAACATTCAGTACTTC
abundance: .; d_gene: TRBD1; v_gene: TRBV28; len: 16; j_gene: TRBJ1-4; CDR3aa: CASSFRQGATNEKLFF; CDR3nt: TGTGCCAGCAGTTTTAGACAGGGGGCGACTAATGAAAAACTGTTTTTT
abundance: .; d_gene: TRBD1; v_gene: TRBV28; len: 15; j_gene: TRBJ2-2; CDR3aa: CASATGAKNTGELFF; CDR3nt: TGTGCCAGCGCGACAGGGGCGAAGAACACCGGGGAGCTGTTTTTT
abundance: few; d_gene: TRBD1; v_gene: TRBV9; len: 15; j_gene: TRBJ1-1; CDR3aa: CASSQDDRAGTEAFF; CDR3nt: TGTGCCAGCAGCCAGGATGACAGGGCAGGCACTGAAGCTTTCTTT
abundance: few; d_gene: .; v_gene: TRBV12-5; len: 14; j_gene: TRBJ1-1; CDR3aa: CASGLAQGYTEAFF; CDR3nt: TGTGCTAGTGGTTTGGCACAGGGATACACTGAAGCTTTCTTT
abundance: .; d_gene: TRBD2; v_gene: TRBV6-6; len: 14; j_gene: TRBJ2-3; CDR3aa: CASSFAGGTDTQYF; CDR3nt: TGTGCCAGCAGTTTTGCGGGAGGGACAGATACGCAGTATTTT
abundance: .; d_gene: .; v_gene: TRBV7-3; len: 13; j_gene: TRBJ2-5; CDR3aa: CASSARVRETQYF; CDR3nt: TGTGCCAGCAGCGCCAGGGTTAGGGAGACCCAGTACTTC
abundance: .; d_gene: .; v_gene: TRBV4-2; len: 15; j_gene: TRBJ1-4; CDR3aa: CASSPWEATNEKLFF; CDR3nt: TGTGCCAGCAGCCCCTGGGAGGCAACTAATGAAAAACTGTTTTTT
abundance: once; d_gene: .; v_gene: TRBV19; len: 14; j_gene: TRBJ2-3; CDR3aa: CASRTGDHSDTQYF; CDR3nt: TGTGCCAGTAGAACCGGGGATCATTCAGATACGCAGTATTTT
abundance: .; d_gene: .; v_gene: TRBV21-1; len: 18; j_gene: TRBJ2-7; CDR3aa: CASSSRPTGKKRSYEQYF; CDR3nt: TGTGCCAGCAGCTCCCGTCCGACAGGGAAAAAACGCTCCTACGAGCAGTACTTC
abundance: .; d_gene: TRBD1; v_gene: TRBV10-2; len: 17; j_gene: TRBJ2-7; CDR3aa: CASSETTGTGFSYEQYF; CDR3nt: TGCGCCAGCAGTGAGACCACCGGGACAGGGTTTTCCTACGAGCAGTACTTC
abundance: .; d_gene: TRBD1; v_gene: TRBV9; len: 15; j_gene: TRBJ1-6; CDR3aa: CASSVGQGGGSPLHF; CDR3nt: TGTGCCAGCAGCGTCGGACAGGGAGGAGGATCACCCCTCCACTTT
abundance: .; d_gene: .; v_gene: TRBV25-1; len: 14; j_gene: TRBJ2-3; CDR3aa: CASSEYLGGNTQYF; CDR3nt: TGTGCCAGCAGTGAATATTTGGGGGGAAATACGCAGTATTTT
abundance: .; d_gene: .; v_gene: TRBV29-1; len: 14; j_gene: TRBJ2-3; CDR3aa: CSVEGRTLTDTQYF; CDR3nt: TGCAGCGTTGAGGGCAGAACCCTCACAGATACGCAGTATTTT
abundance: .; d_gene: .; v_gene: TRBV29-1; len: 12; j_gene: TRBJ1-3; CDR3aa: CSGRSGGNTIYF; CDR3nt: TGCAGCGGAAGGTCGGGTGGAAACACCATATATTTT
abundance: .; d_gene: .; v_gene: TRBV28; len: 15; j_gene: TRBJ2-7; CDR3aa: CASSRGRTATYEQYF; CDR3nt: TGTGCCAGCAGCCGGGGACGGACAGCTACCTACGAGCAGTACTTC
abundance: .; d_gene: .; v_gene: TRBV5-4; len: 16; j_gene: TRBJ1-2; CDR3aa: CASSLETGTGNYGYTF; CDR3nt: TGTGCCAGCAGCTTGGAAACTGGGACTGGGAACTATGGCTACACCTTC
abundance: once; d_gene: TRBD1; v_gene: TRBV10-3; len: 12; j_gene: TRBJ1-2; CDR3aa: CAISGTGYGYTF; CDR3nt: TGTGCCATCAGTGGGACAGGGTATGGCTACACCTTC
abundance: .; d_gene: .; v_gene: TRBV9; len: 14; j_gene: TRBJ2-5; CDR3aa: CASSVDRDQETQYF; CDR3nt: TGTGCCAGCAGCGTAGACAGGGACCAAGAGACCCAGTACTTC
abundance: .; d_gene: TRBD1; v_gene: TRBV5-6; len: 13; j_gene: TRBJ2-7; CDR3aa: CASSFGTGVQQYF; CDR3nt: TGTGCCAGCAGCTTCGGGACAGGGGTTCAGCAGTACTTC
abundance: .; d_gene: .; v_gene: TRBV7-3; len: 14; j_gene: TRBJ2-3; CDR3aa: CASSPRESTDTQYF; CDR3nt: TGTGCCAGCAGCCCGAGGGAGAGCACAGATACGCAGTATTTT